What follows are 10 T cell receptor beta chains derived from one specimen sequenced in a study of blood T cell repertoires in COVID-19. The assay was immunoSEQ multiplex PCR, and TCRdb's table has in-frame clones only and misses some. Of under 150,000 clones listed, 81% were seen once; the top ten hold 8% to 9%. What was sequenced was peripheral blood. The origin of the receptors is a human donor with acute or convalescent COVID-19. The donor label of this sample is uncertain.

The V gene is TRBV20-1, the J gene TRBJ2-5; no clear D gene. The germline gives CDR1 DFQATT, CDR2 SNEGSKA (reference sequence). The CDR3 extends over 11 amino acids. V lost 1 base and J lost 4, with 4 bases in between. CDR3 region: CSARAGETQYF. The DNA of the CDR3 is TGCAGTGCTAGAGCGGGAGAGACCCAGTACTTC.

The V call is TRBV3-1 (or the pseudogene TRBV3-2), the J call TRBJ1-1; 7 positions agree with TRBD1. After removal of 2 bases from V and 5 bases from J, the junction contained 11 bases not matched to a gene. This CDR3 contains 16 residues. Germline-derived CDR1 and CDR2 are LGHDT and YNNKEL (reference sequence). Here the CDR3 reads CASSQHRDSRGTEAFF. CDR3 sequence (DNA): TGTGCCAGCAGCCAACACCGGGACAGCCGAGGTACTGAAGCTTTCTTT.

The CDR3: CASSNHAGGDTQYF. Written as DNA, the CDR3 is TGTGCCAGCAGCAACCACGCAGGGGGAGATACGCAGTATTTT. The chain links TRBV21-1 to TRBJ2-3; TRBD1 is the table's D call and was not checked against the DNA. TRBV21-1 is termed a pseudogene. CDR3 length: 14 amino acids.

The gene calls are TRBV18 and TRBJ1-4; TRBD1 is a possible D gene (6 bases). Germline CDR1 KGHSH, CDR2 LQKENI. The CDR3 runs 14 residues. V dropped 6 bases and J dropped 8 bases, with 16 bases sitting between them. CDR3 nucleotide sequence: TGTGCCAGCTCCCCTGGGGCAGGGGAAGAAAAACTGTTTTTT. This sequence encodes CASSPGAGEEKLFF.

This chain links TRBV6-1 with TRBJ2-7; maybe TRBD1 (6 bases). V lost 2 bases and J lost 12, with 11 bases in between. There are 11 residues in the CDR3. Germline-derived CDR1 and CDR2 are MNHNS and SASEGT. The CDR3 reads CASSELGQLYV. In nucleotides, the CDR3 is TGTGCCAGCAGTGAACTGGGACAACTGTACGTC.

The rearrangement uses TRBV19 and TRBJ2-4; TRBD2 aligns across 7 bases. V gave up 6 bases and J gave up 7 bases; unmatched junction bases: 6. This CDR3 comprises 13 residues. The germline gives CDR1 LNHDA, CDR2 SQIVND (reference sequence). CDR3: CASSTRGENIQYF. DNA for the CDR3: TGTGCCAGTAGCACCCGGGGGGAGAACATTCAGTACTTC. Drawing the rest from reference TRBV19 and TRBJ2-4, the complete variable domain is DGGITQSPKYLFRKEGQNVTLSCEQNLNHDAMYWYRQDPGQGLRLIYYSQIVNDFQKGDIAEGYSVSREKKESFPLTVTSAQKNPTAFYLCASSTRGENIQYFGAGTRLSVL.

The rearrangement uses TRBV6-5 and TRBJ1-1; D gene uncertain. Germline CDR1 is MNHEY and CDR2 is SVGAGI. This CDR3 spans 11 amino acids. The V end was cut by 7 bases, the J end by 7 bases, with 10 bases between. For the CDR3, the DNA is TGTGCCAGCACCGAGGGAGGTGAAGCTTTCTTT. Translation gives CASTEGGEAFF.

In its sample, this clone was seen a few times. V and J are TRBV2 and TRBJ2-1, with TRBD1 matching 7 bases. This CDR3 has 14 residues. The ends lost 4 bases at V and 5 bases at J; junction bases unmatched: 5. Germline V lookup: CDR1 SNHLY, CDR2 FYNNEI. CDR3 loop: CASSAGTAHNEQFF. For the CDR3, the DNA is TGTGCCAGCAGTGCCGGGACAGCACACAATGAGCAGTTCTTC. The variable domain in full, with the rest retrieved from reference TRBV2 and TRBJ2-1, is EPEVTQTPSHQVTQMGQEVILRCVPISNHLYFYWYRQILGQKVEFLVSFYNNEISEKSEIFDDQFSVERPDGSNFTLKIRSTKLEDSAMYFCASSAGTAHNEQFFGPGTRLTVL.

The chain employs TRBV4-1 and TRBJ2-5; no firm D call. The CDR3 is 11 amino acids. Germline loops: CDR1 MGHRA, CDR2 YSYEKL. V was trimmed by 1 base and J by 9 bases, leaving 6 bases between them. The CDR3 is CASSQGVAQYF. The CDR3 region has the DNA TGCGCCAGCAGCCAAGGAGTGGCCCAGTACTTC.

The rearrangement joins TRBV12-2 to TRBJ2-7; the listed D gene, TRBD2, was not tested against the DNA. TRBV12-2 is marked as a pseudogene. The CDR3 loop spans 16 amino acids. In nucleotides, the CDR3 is TGTGCAAGTCGCTCCCAACCCCACCGACCGGGCTACGAGCAGTACTTC. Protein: CASRSQPHRPGYEQYF.